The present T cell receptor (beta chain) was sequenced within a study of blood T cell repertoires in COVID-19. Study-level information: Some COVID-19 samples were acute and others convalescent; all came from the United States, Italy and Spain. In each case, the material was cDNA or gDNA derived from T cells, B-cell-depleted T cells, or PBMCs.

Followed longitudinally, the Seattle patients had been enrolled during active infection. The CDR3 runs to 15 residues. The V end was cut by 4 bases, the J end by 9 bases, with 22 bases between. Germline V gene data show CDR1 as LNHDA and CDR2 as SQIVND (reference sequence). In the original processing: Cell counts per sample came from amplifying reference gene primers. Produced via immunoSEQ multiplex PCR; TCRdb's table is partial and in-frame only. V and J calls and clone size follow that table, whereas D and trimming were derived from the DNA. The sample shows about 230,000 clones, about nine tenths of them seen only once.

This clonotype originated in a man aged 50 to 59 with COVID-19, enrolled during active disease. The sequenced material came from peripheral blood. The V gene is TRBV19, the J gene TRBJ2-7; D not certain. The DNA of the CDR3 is TGTGCCAGTAGTACAGATTACCGCTTCCTATCTAGGCAGTACTTC. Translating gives CASSTDYRFLSRQYF. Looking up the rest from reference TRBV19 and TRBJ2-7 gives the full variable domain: DGGITQSPKYLFRKEGQNVTLSCEQNLNHDAMYWYRQDPGQGLRLIYYSQIVNDFQKGDIAEGYSVSREKKESFPLTVTSAQKNPTAFYLCASSTDYRFLSRQYFGPGTRLTVT.